A selection of T cell receptor beta chains follows, all from one sample in a study of Graves' ophthalmopathy and Graves' hyperthyroidism. TCRdb re-called the multiplex PCR reads through MiXCR, storing one row per CDR3 protein. The sample shows almost 750,000 distinct CDR3 sequences, 35% to 50% of them seen only once. The sample taken for sequencing was peripheral blood. These receptor sequences come from an adult man with Graves' ophthalmopathy. The CDR3 runs from the conserved cysteine through the conserved F or W. The D gene is left open where the match is weak. Not all rows give a size; the values are once, few, many and, for expanded clones, a class.

D | J | size | V | DNA | CDR3
- | TRBJ1-1 | - | TRBV14 | TGTGCCAGCAGCCCGCTGGACCTGAACACTGAAGCTTTCTTT | CASSPLDLNTEAFF
- | TRBJ1-6 | - | TRBV9 | TGTGCCAGCAGCCAAGGAGGAGTCTTACCCCTCCACTTT | CASSQGGVLPLHF
- | TRBJ2-5 | - | TRBV6-1 | TGTGCCAGCCAGGGGATTAGGGAGACCCAGTACTTC | CASQGIRETQYF
- | TRBJ2-5 | many | TRBV29-1 | TGCAGCGTTGCCGGGGCAGGGAGGGAGACCCAGTACTTC | CSVAGAGRETQYF
TRBD1 | TRBJ1-3 | few | TRBV20-1 | TGCAGTGCTAGCAGGGGGCGTGGAAACACCATATATTTT | CSASRGRGNTIYF
- | TRBJ1-2 | - | TRBV9 | TGTGCCAGCAGCCAAGATGCAGGGAATTATGGCTACACCTTC | CASSQDAGNYGYTF
TRBD1 | TRBJ1-6 | - | TRBV19 | TGTGCCAGTAGTATAGACCGGGCACAGGGGAATTCACCCCTCCACTTT | CASSIDRAQGNSPLHF
- | TRBJ2-5 | few | TRBV7-3 | TGTGCCAGCAGCCCCGGGACCTTTCGGGAGACCCAGTACTTC | CASSPGTFRETQYF
- | TRBJ2-7 | few | TRBV20-1 | TGCAGTGCTGACCCCTGGGGCGTCAAGACCTACGAGCAGTACTTC | CSADPWGVKTYEQYF
TRBD1 | TRBJ2-5 | many | TRBV15 | TGTGCCACCAGCAGAAGGGACAGCCAAGAGACCCAGTACTTC | CATSRRDSQETQYF
- | TRBJ2-7 | - | TRBV29-1 | TGCAGCGTCGACACGTCTGGGGCCAACGAGCAGTACTTC | CSVDTSGANEQYF
- | TRBJ2-7 | many | TRBV15 | TGTGCCACCAGCAGAGATCGCCAGGCCGGCGGAGAGCAGTACTTC | CATSRDRQAGGEQYF
- | TRBJ2-7 | few | TRBV20-1 | TGCAGTGCTAATCTAAACCTAGCGACCCGCTACGAGCAGTACTTC | CSANLNLATRYEQYF
TRBD1 | TRBJ1-1 | many | TRBV7-3 | TGTGCCAGCAGCTTAAGCGGGACAGGGGTTACTGAAGCTTTCTTT | CASSLSGTGVTEAFF
- | TRBJ1-1 | few | TRBV19 | TGTGCCAGTAGCTGGACATACAACACTGAAGCTTTCTTT | CASSWTYNTEAFF
- | TRBJ2-7 | - | TRBV2 | TGTGCCCAGGGGAACTACGAGCAGTACTTC | CAQGNYEQYF
- | TRBJ1-5 | few | TRBV19 | TGTGCCAGTAGTATAGGGTCCAAGGGGGATAGCAATCAGCCCCAGCATTTT | CASSIGSKGDSNQPQHF
- | TRBJ1-4 | - | TRBV20-1 | TGCAGTGCTAGGGCCCGGGGGGCGGAAATGTTTTTT | CSARARGAEMFF
- | TRBJ2-5 | few | TRBV7-9 | TGCGCCAGCAGCTTTAGAGGCCTGACTCAAGAGACCCAGTACTTC | CASSFRGLTQETQYF
- | TRBJ1-6 | - | TRBV7-9 | TGTGCCAGCAGCTTTCGTGCCGGGACCAGAGCACCCCTCCACTTT | CASSFRAGTRAPLHF
- | TRBJ1-2 | few | TRBV20-1 | TGCAGTGCTATATCGGACAGATCAATCATCTATGGCTACACCTTC | CSAISDRSIIYGYTF
TRBD2 | TRBJ2-7 | few | TRBV29-1 | TGCAGCGTTGAACTAGCGGGCGAGCAGTACTTC | CSVELAGEQYF
- | TRBJ2-5 | few | TRBV14 | TGTGCCAGCAGCCAAGAGAAATTGGGTGGCCAAGAGACCCAGTACTTC | CASSQEKLGGQETQYF
- | TRBJ1-5 | - | TRBV20-1 | TGCAGTGCTGACCGATTGGCCCAGCATTTT | CSADRLAQHF
TRBD1 | TRBJ2-7 | - | TRBV24-1 | TGTGCCAGCAGTTGGGACAGGGTCTCCTACGAGCAGTACTTC | CASSWDRVSYEQYF